These 22 T cell receptor beta chains came from one sample sequenced in a study of molecular identifiers for immune sequencing clone quantification. One entry per CDR3 protein results from TCRdb running MiXCR on the PCR reads. The top ten hold around 0.9% of the sample, which has about 640,000 distinct CDR3 sequences, 15% to 20% seen once. The sequenced sample was naive CD8+ T cells from blood, with Jurkat cell RNA spiked in. The subset here: FACS-sorted CD8+CD4-CCR7+CD45RA+ naive T cells. These receptors came from a human donor in good health. Some libraries in this study had Jurkat cell RNA spiked in.

CDR3 nucleotides: TGTGCCAGCAGCTTGGTTGCAGGGGGCGGGGGATACGAGCAGTACTTC. This encodes CASSLVAGGGGYEQYF. The chain carries TRBV5-6 and TRBJ2-7, with D maybe TRBD1 (8 bases). There are 16 residues in the CDR3. Germline V CDR1 and CDR2: SGHDT, YYEEEE. Trimming shortened V by 0 bases and J by 4 bases, and 17 bases separated the two germline ends.

V usage is TRBV2 and J usage is TRBJ1-3; D ambiguous. The CDR3 extends over 16 amino acids. Per germline, CDR1 SNHLY and CDR2 FYNNEI. The V end was cut by 7 bases, the J end by 0 bases, with 16 bases between. CDR3 coding DNA: TGTGCCAGCACCGCGGACCCCACGAGCTCTGGAAACACCATATATTTT. This sequence encodes CASTADPTSSGNTIYF.

V gene TRBV19 combines with J gene TRBJ1-2; D may be TRBD1 (6 bases). The CDR3 has 15 residues. Germline V lookup: CDR1 LNHDA, CDR2 SQIVND (reference sequence). V lost 1 base and J lost 6, with 15 bases in between. The CDR3 sequence: CASSIVPGGADGYTF. Here the CDR3 DNA reads TGTGCCAGTAGTATAGTCCCTGGGGGGGCAGATGGCTACACCTTC.

This clonotype has at least ten counts. The chain combines TRBV7-8 with TRBJ2-3; 10 bases line up with TRBD2. V lost 3 bases and J lost 10; bases outside the gene matches: 4. CDR1 is SGHVS, CDR2 FQNEAQ, per germline. CDR3 length: 13 amino acids. The CDR3 protein is CASSFAGTSAQYF. The CDR3 DNA is TGTGCCAGCAGCTTTGCCGGGACTAGCGCGCAGTATTTT.

There are many counts of this clonotype. V gene TRBV20-1 combines with J gene TRBJ2-3; TRBD1 is a possible D gene (6 bases). Germline CDR1 reads DFQATT; CDR2 reads SNEGSKA (reference sequence). Trimming pared 7 bases from V and 2 bases from J, leaving 10 bases between. The CDR3 has 12 residues. The CDR3 reads CSGGQDTDTQYF. The DNA for the CDR3 is TGCAGTGGGGGGCAGGACACAGATACGCAGTATTTT.

This clonotype was picked up many times. V and J are TRBV12-3 or TRBV12-4 and TRBJ2-3; maybe TRBD2 (5 bases). The CDR3 is 15 amino acids. V dropped 3 bases and J dropped 0 bases, with 10 bases sitting between them. The CDR3 is CASSLGEASTDTQYF. The CDR3 DNA follows: TGTGCCAGCAGTTTGGGAGAGGCCAGCACAGATACGCAGTATTTT.

This clonotype appeared many times. The chain is built from TRBV29-1 and TRBJ1-4, with D possibly matching TRBD1 (5 bases). The CDR3 sequence is 11 residues long. Germline-derived CDR1 and CDR2 are SQVTM and ANQGSEA. The V gene lost 6 bases and the J gene lost 14 bases, with 16 bases spanning the gap. In DNA form, the CDR3 reads TGCAGCGTCCCGATGGGGCGCGTCCTGTTTTTT. This encodes CSVPMGRVLFF.

This clonotype was recorded at least ten times. The rearrangement links TRBV7-9 to TRBJ2-3; D remains unclear. CDR3 size: 15 residues. CDR1 and CDR2 from the germline V gene are SEHNR and FQNEAQ (reference sequence). V lost 0 bases and J lost 2, with 9 bases in between. The CDR3 region has the DNA TGTGCCAGCAGCTTAGCGGGTTATTCCACAGATACGCAGTATTTT. It yields the protein CASSLAGYSTDTQYF.

V gene TRBV19 combines with J gene TRBJ2-5; D gene ambiguous. The CDR3 is 16 amino acids. Germline CDR1 reads LNHDA; CDR2 reads SQIVND (reference sequence). Trimming removed 5 bases at V and 5 bases at J, with 21 bases between. CDR3 in amino acids: CASSSVSSTPEETQYF. CDR3 sequence (DNA): TGTGCCAGTAGTTCTGTCAGTTCCACCCCTGAGGAGACCCAGTACTTC.

This clonotype was counted only a few times. V is TRBV19 and J is TRBJ2-2; D is uncertain. The germline V gene encodes CDR1 LNHDA and CDR2 SQIVND (reference sequence). The V gene lost 3 bases and the J gene lost 7 bases, with 9 bases spanning the gap. The length of the CDR3 is 13 residues. As DNA, the CDR3 is TGTGCCAGTAGTATCCCCCCCCTCGGGGAGCTGTTTTTT. This sequence encodes CASSIPPLGELFF.

This clonotype was counted at least ten times. This chain uses TRBV5-5 with TRBJ2-7, with TRBD2 matching 7 bases. Germline lookup yields CDR1 SGHKS and CDR2 YYEKEE (reference sequence). The CDR3 runs 15 residues. V lost 0 bases to trimming and J lost 2 bases; unmatched junction nucleotides: 5. CDR3 coding DNA: TGTGCCAGCAGCTTGGTCCTAGCGGATACCTACGAGCAGTACTTC. It specifies CASSLVLADTYEQYF.

This clonotype was seen at least ten times. One end of the junction does not line up with germline, which may come from a read error. V is TRBV4-1 and J is TRBJ2-1; TRBD2 agrees at 16 bases. This CDR3 is built from 17 residues. CDR1 MGHRA and CDR2 YSYEKL come from the germline V gene. This CDR3 is CASSQGVPGLAGGLRIF. CDR3 DNA sequence: TGCGCCAGCAGCCAAGGTGTGCCGGGACTAGCGGGGGGGCTGCGGATCTTC.

This clonotype was counted many times. The chain combines TRBV6-2 or TRBV6-3 with TRBJ2-2, with TRBD2 matching over 12 bases. Germline CDR1 MNHEY, CDR2 SVGEGT. The V segment lost 5 bases and the J segment 6 bases; nucleotides outside the gene matches: 10. The CDR3 extends over 17 amino acids. As DNA, the CDR3 is TGTGCCAGCAGTGAGAACCTAGCGGGGGGGCAACCCGGGGAGCTGTTTTTT. It encodes CASSENLAGGQPGELFF.

This clonotype was seen a few times. V usage is TRBV7-9 and J usage is TRBJ2-5; TRBD1 agrees at 12 bases. Per germline, CDR1 SEHNR and CDR2 FQNEAQ (reference sequence). CDR3 length equals 14 residues. Losses at the gene ends were 10 bases for V and 5 bases for J; bases not matched to a gene: 8. For the CDR3, the DNA is TGTGCCACCACGGGACAGGGGGCGGAGGAGACCCAGTACTTC. It encodes CATTGQGAEETQYF. Together with reference TRBV7-9 and TRBJ2-5, the CDR3 gives the full variable domain: DTGVSQNPRHKITKRGQNVTFRCDPISEHNRLYWYRQTLGQGPEFLTYFQNEAQLEKSRLLSDRFSAERPKGSFSTLEIQRTEQGDSAMYLCATTGQGAEETQYFGPGTRLLVL.

On this clonotype itself: One base away lies a much larger clone, so this may be a sequencing read error. V and J are TRBV5-1 and TRBJ1-3; D gene ambiguous. The CDR3 is made up of 15 amino acids. Germline-derived CDR1 and CDR2 are SGHRS and YFSETQ. The CDR3 spells CANSPGLHSGNTIYF. CDR3 nucleotide sequence: TGCGCCAACAGCCCTGGACTCCACTCTGGAAACACCATATATTTT.

For this clonotype: This may stem from a read error, because a much larger clone lies one nucleotide away. The V and J genes are TRBV7-2 and TRBJ2-5, with a tentative D call TRBD1 (6 bases). Germline values: CDR1 SGHTA, CDR2 FQGNSA. This CDR3 has 15 amino acids. The CDR3 region is CVSSPPQGRSDTQYF. For the CDR3, the DNA is TGTGTCAGCAGTCCCCCGCAGGGGAGATCGGATACCCAGTACTTC.

This clonotype has a count of ten or more. The chain employs TRBV28 and TRBJ1-1, with TRBD1 matching 7 bases. Looked up from germline, CDR1 is MDHEN and CDR2 is SYDVKM. Unmatched junction bases numbered 8, after V lost 5 bases and J lost 5 bases. The CDR3 is 14 amino acids. The CDR3 loop is CASSLQGVRTEAFF. The CDR3 DNA is TGTGCCAGCAGTCTCCAGGGGGTGCGGACTGAAGCTTTCTTT.

In its sample, this clonotype was seen many times. The V gene is TRBV11-3, the J gene TRBJ2-1; TRBD2 is a possible D gene (5 bases). With 6 bases removed from V and 0 bases from J, the gap between germline ends came to 12 bases. The V gene's germline CDR1 is SGHNT and CDR2 YENEEA. The CDR3 contains 15 residues. CDR3 region: CASSKPGSSYNEQFF. CDR3 coding DNA: TGTGCCAGCAGTAAACCGGGAAGCTCCTACAATGAGCAGTTCTTC.

The chain recombines TRBV27 with TRBJ2-3; 10 bases line up with TRBD2. This CDR3 is built from 17 residues. Trimming took 0 bases from V and 2 from J; bases not matched to a gene: 5. The germline gives CDR1 MNHEY, CDR2 SMNVEV (reference sequence). The CDR3 bases are TGTGCCAGCAGTTTATCGACACTAGCGGGGACCACAGATACGCAGTATTTT. It specifies CASSLSTLAGTTDTQYF.

This clonotype was recorded once. This chain joins TRBV4-3 and TRBJ2-7, with 9 bases fitting TRBD2. The trim removed 5 bases at V and 6 bases at J, leaving 11 bases unmatched. There are 15 residues in the CDR3. The germline gives CDR1 LGHNA, CDR2 YSLEER. For the CDR3, the DNA is TGCGCCAGCAGCACCCTAGCGGGGAGCCTACGCGAGCAGTACTTC. Its protein product is CASSTLAGSLREQYF.

This clonotype was observed at least ten times. The rearrangement uses TRBV27 and TRBJ2-1; TRBD2 might be the D (5 bases). The CDR3 length is 16 residues. V gave up 7 bases and J gave up 8 bases, with 24 bases separating them. The germline V gene encodes CDR1 MNHEY and CDR2 SMNVEV (reference sequence). CDR3 coding DNA: TGTGCCAGCACCTCAAACGGACTGGGCGTCACGGATGAGCAGTTCTTC. This gives the protein CASTSNGLGVTDEQFF.

This clonotype occurred many times. The V call is TRBV6-5, the J call TRBJ2-3, with D unresolved. Trimming cost V 4 bases and J 0 bases, with 11 bases left between them. Looked up from germline, CDR1 is MNHEY and CDR2 is SVGAGI. The CDR3 runs 15 residues. As DNA, the CDR3 is TGTGCCAGCAGTTCGGTCCCCTCTAGCACAGATACGCAGTATTTT. Translation: CASSSVPSSTDTQYF.